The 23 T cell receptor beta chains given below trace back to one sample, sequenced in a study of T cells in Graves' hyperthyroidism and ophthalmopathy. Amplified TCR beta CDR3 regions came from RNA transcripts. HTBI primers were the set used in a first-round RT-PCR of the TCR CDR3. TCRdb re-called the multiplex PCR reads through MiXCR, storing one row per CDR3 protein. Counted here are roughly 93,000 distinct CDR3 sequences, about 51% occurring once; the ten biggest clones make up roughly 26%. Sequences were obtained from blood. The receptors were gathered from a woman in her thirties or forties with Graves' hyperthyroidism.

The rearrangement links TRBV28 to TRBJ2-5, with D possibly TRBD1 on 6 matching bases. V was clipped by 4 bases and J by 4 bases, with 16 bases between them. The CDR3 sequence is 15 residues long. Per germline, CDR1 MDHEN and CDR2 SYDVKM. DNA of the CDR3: TGTGCCAGCAGTTCTATGCAGGGGTGGGCAGAGACCCAGTACTTC. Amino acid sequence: CASSSMQGWAETQYF. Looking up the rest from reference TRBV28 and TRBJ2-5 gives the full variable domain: DVKVTQSSRYLVKRTGEKVFLECVQDMDHENMFWYRQDPGLGLRLIYFSYDVKMKEKGDIPEGYSVSREKKERFSLILESASTNQTSMYLCASSSMQGWAETQYFGPGTRLLVL.

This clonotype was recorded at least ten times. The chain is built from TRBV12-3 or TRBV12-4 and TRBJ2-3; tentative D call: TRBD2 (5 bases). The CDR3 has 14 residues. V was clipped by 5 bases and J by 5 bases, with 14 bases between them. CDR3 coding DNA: TGTGCCAGCAGTCCTGCACTAGGCTTAGATACGCAGTATTTT. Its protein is CASSPALGLDTQYF.

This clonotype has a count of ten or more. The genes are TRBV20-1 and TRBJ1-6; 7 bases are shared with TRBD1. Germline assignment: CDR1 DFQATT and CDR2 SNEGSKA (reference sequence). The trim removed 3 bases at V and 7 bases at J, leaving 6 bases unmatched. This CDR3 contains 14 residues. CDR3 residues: CSASRTGLNSPLHF. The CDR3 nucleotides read TGCAGTGCTAGCCGGACAGGTTTGAATTCACCCCTCCACTTT.

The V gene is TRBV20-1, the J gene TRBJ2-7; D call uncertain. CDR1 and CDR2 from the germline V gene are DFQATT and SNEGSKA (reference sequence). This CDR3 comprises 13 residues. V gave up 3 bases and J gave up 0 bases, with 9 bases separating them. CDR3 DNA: TGCAGTGCTAGGCCGGACGCCTCCTACGAGCAGTACTTC. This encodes CSARPDASYEQYF.

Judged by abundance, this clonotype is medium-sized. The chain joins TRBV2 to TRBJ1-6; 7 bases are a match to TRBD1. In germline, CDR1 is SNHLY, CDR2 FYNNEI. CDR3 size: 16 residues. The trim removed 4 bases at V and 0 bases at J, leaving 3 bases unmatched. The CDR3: CASSAGTVSYNSPLHF. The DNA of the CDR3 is TGTGCCAGCAGTGCCGGGACAGTCTCCTATAATTCACCCCTCCACTTT.

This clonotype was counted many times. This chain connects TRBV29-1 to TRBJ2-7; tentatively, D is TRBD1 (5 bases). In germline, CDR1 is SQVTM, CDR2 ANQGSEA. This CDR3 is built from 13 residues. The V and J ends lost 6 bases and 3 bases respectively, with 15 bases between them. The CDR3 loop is CSVVPQGGYEQYF. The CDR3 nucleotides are TGCAGCGTGGTACCCCAGGGTGGCTACGAGCAGTACTTC.

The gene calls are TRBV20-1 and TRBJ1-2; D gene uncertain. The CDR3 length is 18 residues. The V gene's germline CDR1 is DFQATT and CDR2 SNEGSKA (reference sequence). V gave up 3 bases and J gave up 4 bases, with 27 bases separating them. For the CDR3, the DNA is TGCAGTGCTAGCCCCGTCGGCGGAGCTCTGGCCCGCATCTATGGCTACACCTTC. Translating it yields CSASPVGGALARIYGYTF.

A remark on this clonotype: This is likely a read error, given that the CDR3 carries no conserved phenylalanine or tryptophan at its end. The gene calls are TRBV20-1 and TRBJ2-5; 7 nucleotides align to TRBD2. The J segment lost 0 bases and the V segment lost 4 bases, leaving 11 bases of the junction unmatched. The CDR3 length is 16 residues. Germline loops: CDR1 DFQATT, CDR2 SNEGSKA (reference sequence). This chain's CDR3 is CSAKQGGGGDQETQYS. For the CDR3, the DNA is TGCAGTGCTAAGCAGGGCGGTGGGGGGGACCAAGAGACCCAGTACTCC.

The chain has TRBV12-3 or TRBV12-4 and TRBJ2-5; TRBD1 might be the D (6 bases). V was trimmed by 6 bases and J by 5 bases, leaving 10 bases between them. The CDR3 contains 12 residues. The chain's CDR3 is CASRVDRETQYF. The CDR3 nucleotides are TGTGCCAGCAGGGTCGACAGGGAGACCCAGTACTTC.

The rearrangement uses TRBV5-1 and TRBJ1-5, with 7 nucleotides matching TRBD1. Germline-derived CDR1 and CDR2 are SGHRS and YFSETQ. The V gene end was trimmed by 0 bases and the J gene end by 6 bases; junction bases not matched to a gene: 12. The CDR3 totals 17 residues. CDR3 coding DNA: TGCGCCAGCAGCTTGGGGACCACAGGGGATCAGAGTCAGCCCCAGCATTTT. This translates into CASSLGTTGDQSQPQHF.

The CDR3 sequence is CASSGSGRGETQYF. The CDR3 bases are TGTGCCAGCAGTGGAAGCGGGAGGGGAGAGACCCAGTACTTC. This chain joins TRBV2 and TRBJ2-5; 10 nucleotides line up with TRBD2. CDR3 length: 14 residues. The germline V gene has CDR1 SNHLY and CDR2 FYNNEI. The ends lost 4 bases at V and 4 bases at J; junction bases unmatched: 3.

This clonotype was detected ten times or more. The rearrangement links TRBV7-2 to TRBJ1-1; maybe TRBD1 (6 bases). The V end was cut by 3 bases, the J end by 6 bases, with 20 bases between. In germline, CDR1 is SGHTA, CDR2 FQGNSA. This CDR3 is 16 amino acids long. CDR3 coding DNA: TGTGCCAGCAGCTTTACTTCGACAGGAAGGGGTGCTGAAGCTTTCTTT. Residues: CASSFTSTGRGAEAFF.

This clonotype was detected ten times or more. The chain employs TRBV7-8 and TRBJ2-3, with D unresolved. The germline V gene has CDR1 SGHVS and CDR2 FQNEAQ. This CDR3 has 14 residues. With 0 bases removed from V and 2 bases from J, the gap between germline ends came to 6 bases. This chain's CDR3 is CASSLARHTDTQYF. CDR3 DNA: TGTGCCAGCAGCTTAGCGCGACACACAGATACGCAGTATTTT.

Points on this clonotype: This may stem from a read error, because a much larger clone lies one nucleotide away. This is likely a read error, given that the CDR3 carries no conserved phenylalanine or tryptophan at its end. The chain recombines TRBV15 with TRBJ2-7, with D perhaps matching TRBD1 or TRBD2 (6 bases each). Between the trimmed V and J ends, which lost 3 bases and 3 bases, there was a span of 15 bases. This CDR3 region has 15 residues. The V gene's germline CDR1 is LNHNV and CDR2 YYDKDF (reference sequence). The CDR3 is CATSSLGGGLYEQYS. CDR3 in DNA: TGTGCCACCAGCAGCTTAGGAGGGGGTCTCTACGAGCAGTACTCC.

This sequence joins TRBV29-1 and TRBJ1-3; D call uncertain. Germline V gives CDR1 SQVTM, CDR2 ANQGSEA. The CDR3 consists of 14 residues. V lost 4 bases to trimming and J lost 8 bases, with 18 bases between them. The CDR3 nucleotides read TGCAGCGTTGGAGACACCCTCTATGGCTACACCATATATTTT. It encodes CSVGDTLYGYTIYF.

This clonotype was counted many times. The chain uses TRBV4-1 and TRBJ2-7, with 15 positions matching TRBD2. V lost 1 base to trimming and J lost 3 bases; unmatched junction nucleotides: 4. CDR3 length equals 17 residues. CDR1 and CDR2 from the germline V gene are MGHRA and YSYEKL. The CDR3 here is CASSQGSGLAGGYEQYF. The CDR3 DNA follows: TGCGCCAGCAGCCAAGGGTCGGGACTAGCGGGAGGCTACGAGCAGTACTTC.

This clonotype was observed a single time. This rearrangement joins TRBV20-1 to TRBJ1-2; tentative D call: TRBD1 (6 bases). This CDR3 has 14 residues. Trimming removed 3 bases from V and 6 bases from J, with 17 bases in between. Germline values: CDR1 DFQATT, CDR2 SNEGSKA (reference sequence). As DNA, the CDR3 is TGCAGTGCTAGGGTCACAGGGAAGGGCCATGGCTACACCTTC. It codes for CSARVTGKGHGYTF.

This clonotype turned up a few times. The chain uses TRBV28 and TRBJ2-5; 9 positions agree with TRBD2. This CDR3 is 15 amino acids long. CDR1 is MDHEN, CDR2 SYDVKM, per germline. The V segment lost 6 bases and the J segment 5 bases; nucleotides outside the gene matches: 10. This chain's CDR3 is CASRQLAGNRETQYF. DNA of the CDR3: TGTGCCAGCAGGCAACTAGCGGGCAACCGGGAGACCCAGTACTTC.

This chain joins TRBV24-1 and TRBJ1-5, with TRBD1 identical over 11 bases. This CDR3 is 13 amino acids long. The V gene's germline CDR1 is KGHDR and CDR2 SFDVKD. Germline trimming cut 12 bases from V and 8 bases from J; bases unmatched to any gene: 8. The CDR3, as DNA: TGTGCCCGGACCCGGGACAGGGGGGAGCCCCAGCATTTT. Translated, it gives CARTRDRGEPQHF.

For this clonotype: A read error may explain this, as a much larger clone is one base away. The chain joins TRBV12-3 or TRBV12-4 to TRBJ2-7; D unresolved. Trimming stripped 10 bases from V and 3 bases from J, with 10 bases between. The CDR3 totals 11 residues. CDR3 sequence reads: CANSRNYEQYF. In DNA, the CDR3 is TGTGCCAACAGCAGGAACTACGAGCAGTACTTC.

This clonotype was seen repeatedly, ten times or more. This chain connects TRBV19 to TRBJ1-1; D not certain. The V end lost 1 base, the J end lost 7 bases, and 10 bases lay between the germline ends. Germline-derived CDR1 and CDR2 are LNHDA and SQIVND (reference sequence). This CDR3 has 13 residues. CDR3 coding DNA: TGTGCCAGTAGTATAGTTTGGAGACGTGAAGCTTTCTTT. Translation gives CASSIVWRREAFF.

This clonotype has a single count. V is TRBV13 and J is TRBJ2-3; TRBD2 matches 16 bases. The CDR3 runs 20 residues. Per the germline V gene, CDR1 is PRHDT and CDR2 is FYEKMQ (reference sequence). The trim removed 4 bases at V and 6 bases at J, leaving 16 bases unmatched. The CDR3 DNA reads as TGTGCCAGCAGCTCAGCGCCGGGACTAGCGGGAGGGCCGGTAGATGATACGCAGTATTTT. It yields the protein CASSSAPGLAGGPVDDTQYF. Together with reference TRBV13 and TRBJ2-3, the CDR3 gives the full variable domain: AAGVIQSPRHLIKEKRETATLKCYPIPRHDTVYWYQQGPGQDPQFLISFYEKMQSDKGSIPDRFSAQQFSDYHSELNMSSLELGDSALYFCASSSAPGLAGGPVDDTQYFGPGTRLTVL.

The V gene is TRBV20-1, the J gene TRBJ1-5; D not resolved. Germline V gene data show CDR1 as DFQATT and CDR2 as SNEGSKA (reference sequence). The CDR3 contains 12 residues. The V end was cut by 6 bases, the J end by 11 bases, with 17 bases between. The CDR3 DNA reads TGCAGTGCGCGGGTGCCTGGAGAGACCCAGCATTTT. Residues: CSARVPGETQHF.